A selection of T cell receptor beta chains follows, all from one sample in a study of technical replicates of blood from a handful of donors. Assay: immunoSEQ multiplex PCR; the TCRdb copy retains only in-frame clones and omits some. The table has more than 70,000 clones, 93% seen once. Sequenced sample: T cells isolated from PBMCs. These receptors were collected from a human donor in good health. Each CDR3 is given with its conserved first and last residue. The D gene is left open where the match is weak. Clone size is shown for a subset of rows, as once, few, many or a class of expanded clone.

V	size	D	J	DNA	CDR3
TRBV6-1	NA	TRBD1	TRBJ2-7	TGTGCCAGCAGTGAGGGTGGGACAGGGGGCTATAAGGGGTACTACGAGCAGTACTTC	CASSEGGTGGYKGYYEQYF
TRBV19	NA	NA	TRBJ2-3	TGTGCCAGTAATCTAGCGTCTACGGGCACAGATACGCAGTATTTT	CASNLASTGTDTQYF
TRBV6-5	NA	NA	TRBJ2-1	TGTGCCAGCAGCAGACAGGACGTCTACAATGAGCAGTTCTTC	CASSRQDVYNEQFF
TRBV4-1	NA	TRBD1	TRBJ1-4	TGCGCCAGCAGCCAAACCGGGACAGTCCGTGAAAAACTGTTTTTT	CASSQTGTVREKLFF
TRBV5-1	NA	TRBD1	TRBJ2-5	TGCGCCAGCAGCTTGGGGGGGACAGGGGGCGCCGAAGGGGAGACCCAGTACTTC	CASSLGGTGGAEGETQYF
TRBV27	NA	NA	TRBJ2-7	TGTGCCAGCAGCCTCGCAGGGGTGGGGTACGAGCAGTACTTC	CASSLAGVGYEQYF
TRBV5-1	NA	TRBD1	TRBJ2-7	TGCGCCAGCAGCTCCTCAACGCGGACAGGGGACGAGCAGTACTTC	CASSSSTRTGDEQYF
TRBV29-1	NA	TRBD2	TRBJ2-7	TGCAGCGCCCAAGAGCGGGGAGGGTACGAGCAGTACTTC	CSAQERGGYEQYF
TRBV4-1	once	TRBD1	TRBJ2-7	TGCGCCAGCAGCCATCCGACAGGGGGAATTTACGAGCAGTACTTC	CASSHPTGGIYEQYF
TRBV9	NA	TRBD2	TRBJ2-5	TGTGCCAGCAGCGTAAAGGGAGGGGAGACCCAGTACTTC	CASSVKGGETQYF
TRBV11-3	NA	TRBD2	TRBJ2-7	TGTGCCAGCAGCTTAGGGGAGGGAGGTGGGGCAGAGGAGCAGTACTTC	CASSLGEGGGAEEQYF
TRBV6-1	NA	NA	TRBJ1-1	TGTGCCAGCAGCCTAGAGGTGAACACTGAAGCTTTCTTT	CASSLEVNTEAFF
TRBV28	NA	TRBD2	TRBJ2-2	TGTGCCAGCAGCCCTCTCCCGGGACTAGCGAACACCGGGGAGCTGTTTTTT	CASSPLPGLANTGELFF
TRBV6-1	NA	TRBD1	TRBJ1-1	TGTGCCAGCCGACGCCCACAGGGGACGAACACTGAAGCTTTCTTT	CASRRPQGTNTEAFF
TRBV28	NA	NA	TRBJ1-1	TGTGCCAGCATTCGAACACCTGGTCGGGGCACTGAAGCTTTCTTT	CASIRTPGRGTEAFF
TRBV5-1	once	NA	TRBJ2-7	TGCGCCAGCAGCTTGGAGGTGGGGCAAGAATACGAGCAGTACTTC	CASSLEVGQEYEQYF
TRBV6-5	NA	NA	TRBJ2-7	TGTGCCAGCAGTTACACGGGGGTCCTCGAGCAGTACTTC	CASSYTGVLEQYF
TRBV27	NA	TRBD2	TRBJ2-7	TGTGCCAGCAGAATACTAGCGGGAAGCTCCTACGAGCAGTACTTC	CASRILAGSSYEQYF
TRBV30	NA	NA	TRBJ1-1	TGTGCCTGGAGTGGCAGTATGAACACTGAAGCTTTCTTT	CAWSGSMNTEAFF
TRBV9	NA	TRBD1	TRBJ2-5	TGTGCCAGCAGCGACCGGACAGGGACGGGTTTAGAGACCCAGTACTTC	CASSDRTGTGLETQYF
TRBV7-6	once	TRBD2	TRBJ2-1	TGTGCCAGCAGCAGGCCCTCCGGCGGGGGGGATGAGCAGTTCTTC	CASSRPSGGGDEQFF
TRBV6-6	NA	TRBD1	TRBJ2-7	TGTGCCAGTCAACTAGACAGGGTCCACGAGCAGTACTTC	CASQLDRVHEQYF
TRBV10-3	once	NA	TRBJ2-3	TGTGCCATCAGTGGGGGGCCGACAGATACGCAGTATTTT	CAISGGPTDTQYF
TRBV27	NA	TRBD1	TRBJ1-1	TGTGCCAGCAGTTTAGGGACAGAGAACACTGAAGCTTTCTTT	CASSLGTENTEAFF
TRBV6-1	NA	NA	TRBJ2-3	TGTGCCAGCAGTCTATTATCCACAGATACGCAGTATTTT	CASSLLSTDTQYF
TRBV5-6	NA	TRBD1	TRBJ1-6	TGTGCCAGCAGCTCGACAGGGGCGAGACATTCACCCCTCCACTTT	CASSSTGARHSPLHF
TRBV6-1	NA	TRBD1	TRBJ1-5	TGTGCCAGCAGGTTGGGACAGGGGAATCAGCCCCAGCATTTT	CASRLGQGNQPQHF
TRBV7-9	NA	NA	TRBJ1-1	TGTGCCAGCAGCTTATATGGGAGGTGGAACACTGAAGCTTTCTTT	CASSLYGRWNTEAFF
TRBV5-1	few	NA	TRBJ1-3	TGCGCCAGCAGCTTGGCAGGTCTCGAGGGAAACACCATATATTTT	CASSLAGLEGNTIYF
TRBV19	NA	NA	TRBJ2-7	TGTGCCAGTAGTATAACAGCAAAAGGCGAGCAGTACTTC	CASSITAKGEQYF
TRBV5-1	NA	NA	TRBJ2-5	TGCGCCAGCAGCTTGGGGAGTTACCAAGAGACCCAGTACTTC	CASSLGSYQETQYF
TRBV4-1	NA	TRBD2	TRBJ2-1	TGCGCCAGCAGCCGCAGCGGGGGCTCCTACAATGAGCAGTTCTTC	CASSRSGGSYNEQFF
TRBV29-1	NA	NA	TRBJ1-1	TGCAGCGTTTACATTATTAACACTGAAGCTTTCTTT	CSVYIINTEAFF